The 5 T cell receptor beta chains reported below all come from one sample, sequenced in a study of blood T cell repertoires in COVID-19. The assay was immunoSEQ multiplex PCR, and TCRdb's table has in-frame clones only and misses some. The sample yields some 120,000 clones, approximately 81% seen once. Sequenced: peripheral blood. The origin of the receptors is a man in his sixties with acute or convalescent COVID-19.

The CDR3 loop reads CASSFSTLSSYEQYF. DNA for the CDR3: TGTGCCAGCAGCTTTTCGACTCTTTCGTCCTACGAGCAGTACTTC. V usage is TRBV5-4 and J usage is TRBJ2-7; D gene ambiguous. From germline, CDR1 is SGHNT and CDR2 YYREEE (reference sequence). Trimming shortened V by 2 bases and J by 1 base, and 13 bases separated the two germline ends. The length of the CDR3 is 15 residues.

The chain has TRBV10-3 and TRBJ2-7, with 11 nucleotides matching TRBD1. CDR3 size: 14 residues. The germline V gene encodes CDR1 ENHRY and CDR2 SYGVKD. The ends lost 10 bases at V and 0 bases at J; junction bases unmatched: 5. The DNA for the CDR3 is TGTGCCACCTGGGGACAGGGGGACTCCTACGAGCAGTACTTC. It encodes CATWGQGDSYEQYF.

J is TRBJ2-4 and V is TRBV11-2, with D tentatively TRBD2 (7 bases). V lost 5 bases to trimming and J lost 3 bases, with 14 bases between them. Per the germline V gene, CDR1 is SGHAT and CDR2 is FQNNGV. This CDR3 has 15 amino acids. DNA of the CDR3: TGTGCCAGCAGCCCCGGGGGGCGGTTCAAAAACATTCAGTACTTC. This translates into CASSPGGRFKNIQYF.

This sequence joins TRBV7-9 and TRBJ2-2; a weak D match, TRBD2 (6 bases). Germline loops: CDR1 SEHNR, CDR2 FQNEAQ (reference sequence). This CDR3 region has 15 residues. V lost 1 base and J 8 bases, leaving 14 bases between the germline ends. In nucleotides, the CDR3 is TGTGCCAGCAGCTTAGTCGGGGGTCAATCTGGGGAGCTGTTTTTT. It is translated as CASSLVGGQSGELFF.

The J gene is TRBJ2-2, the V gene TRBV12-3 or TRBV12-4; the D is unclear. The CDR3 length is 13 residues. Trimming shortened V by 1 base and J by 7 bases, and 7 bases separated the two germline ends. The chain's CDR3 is CASSLVNGGELFF. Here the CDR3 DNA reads TGTGCCAGCAGTTTAGTTAACGGCGGGGAGCTGTTTTTT.